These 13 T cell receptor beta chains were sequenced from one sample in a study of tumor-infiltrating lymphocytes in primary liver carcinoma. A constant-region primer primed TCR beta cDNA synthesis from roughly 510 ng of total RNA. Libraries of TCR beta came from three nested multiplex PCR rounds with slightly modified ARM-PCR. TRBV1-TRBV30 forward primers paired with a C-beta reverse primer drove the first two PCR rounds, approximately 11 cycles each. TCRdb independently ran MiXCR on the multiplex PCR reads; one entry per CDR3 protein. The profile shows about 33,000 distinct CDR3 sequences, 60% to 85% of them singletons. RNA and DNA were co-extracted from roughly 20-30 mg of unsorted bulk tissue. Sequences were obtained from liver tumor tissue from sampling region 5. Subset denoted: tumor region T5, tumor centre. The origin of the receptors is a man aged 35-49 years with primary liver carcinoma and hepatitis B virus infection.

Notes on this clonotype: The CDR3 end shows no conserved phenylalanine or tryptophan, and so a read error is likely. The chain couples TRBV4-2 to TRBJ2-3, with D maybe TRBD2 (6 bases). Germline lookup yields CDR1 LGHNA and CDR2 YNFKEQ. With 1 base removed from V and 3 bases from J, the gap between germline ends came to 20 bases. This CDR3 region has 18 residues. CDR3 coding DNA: TGTGCCAGCAGCCAAGTGACGCTTCTAGCGAGAGCGACAGATACGCAGTATATT. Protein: CASSQVTLLARATDTQYI.

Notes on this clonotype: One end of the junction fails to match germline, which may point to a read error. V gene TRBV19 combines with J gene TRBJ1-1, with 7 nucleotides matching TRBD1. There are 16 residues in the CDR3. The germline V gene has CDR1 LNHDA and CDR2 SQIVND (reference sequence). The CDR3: CANSILEQGMNTEAFF. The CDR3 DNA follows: TGTGCCAATAGTATCCTGGAACAGGGGATGAACACTGAAGCTTTCTTT. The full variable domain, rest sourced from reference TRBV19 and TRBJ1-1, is DGGITQSPKYLFRKEGQNVTLSCEQNLNHDAMYWYRQDPGQGLRLIYYSQIVNDFQKGDIAEGYSVSREKKESFPLTVTSAQKNPTAFYLCANSILEQGMNTEAFFGQGTRLTVV.

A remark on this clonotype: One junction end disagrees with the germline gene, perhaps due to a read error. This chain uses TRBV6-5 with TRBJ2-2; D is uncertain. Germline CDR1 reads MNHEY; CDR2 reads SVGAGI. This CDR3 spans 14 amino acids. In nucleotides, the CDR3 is TGTGCCAACAGTTACGCCCGGAACACTGGGGAGCTGTTTTTT. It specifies CANSYARNTGELFF.

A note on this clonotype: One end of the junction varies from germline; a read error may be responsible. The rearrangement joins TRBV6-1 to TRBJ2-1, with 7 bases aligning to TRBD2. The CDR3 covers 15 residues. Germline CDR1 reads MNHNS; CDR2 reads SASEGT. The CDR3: CASTGAGDRGNEQFF. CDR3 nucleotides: TGTGCCAGCACCGGGGCGGGGGATAGGGGCAATGAACAGTTCTTC.

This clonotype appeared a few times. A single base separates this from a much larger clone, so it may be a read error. CDR3 nucleotides: TGTGCCAGCAGTTCCCTAGTGGGAGGGCCCTACAATGAGCAGTTCTTC. Its protein product is CASSSLVGGPYNEQFF. The V and J genes are TRBV7-9 and TRBJ2-1, with 7 bases identical to TRBD2. This CDR3 has 16 residues. The J segment lost 2 bases and the V segment lost 6 bases, leaving 10 bases of the junction unmatched. Germline V gene data show CDR1 as SEHNR and CDR2 as FQNEAQ (reference sequence).

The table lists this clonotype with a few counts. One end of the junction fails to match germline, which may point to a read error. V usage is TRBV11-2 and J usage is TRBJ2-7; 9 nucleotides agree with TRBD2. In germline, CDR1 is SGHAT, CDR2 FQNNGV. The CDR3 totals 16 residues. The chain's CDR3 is CTSSLDGLSGRYEQYF. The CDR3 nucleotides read TGTACCAGCAGCTTAGATGGGCTTAGCGGGAGATACGAGCAGTACTTC.

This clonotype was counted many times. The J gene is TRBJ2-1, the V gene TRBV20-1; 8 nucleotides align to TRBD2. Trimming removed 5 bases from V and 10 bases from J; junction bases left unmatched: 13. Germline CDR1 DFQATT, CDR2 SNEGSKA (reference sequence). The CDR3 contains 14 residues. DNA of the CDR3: TGCAGTGCTTTAGCGGGATCTCCCTGGGGAGAGCAGTTCTTC. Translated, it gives CSALAGSPWGEQFF.

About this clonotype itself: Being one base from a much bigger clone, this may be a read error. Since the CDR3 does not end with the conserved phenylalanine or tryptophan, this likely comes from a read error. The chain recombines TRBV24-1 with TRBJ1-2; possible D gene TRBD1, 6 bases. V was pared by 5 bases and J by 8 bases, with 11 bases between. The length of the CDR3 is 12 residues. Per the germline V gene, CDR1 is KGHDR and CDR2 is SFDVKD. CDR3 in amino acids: CATSAGGWGYTL. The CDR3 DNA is TGTGCCACCAGTGCTGGGGGCTGGGGCTACACCCTC.

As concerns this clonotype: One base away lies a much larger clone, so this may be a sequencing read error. CDR3 nucleotide sequence: TGTGCCAGCGGCCGACAGGGGATCTCCTACGAGCAGTACTTC. Translated: CASGRQGISYEQYF. This chain uses TRBV7-2 with TRBJ2-7, with TRBD1 matching over 8 bases. V shed 8 bases, J shed 0 bases, and the junction held 6 bases outside the gene matches. Germline values: CDR1 SGHTA, CDR2 FQGNSA. The CDR3 is 14 residues long.

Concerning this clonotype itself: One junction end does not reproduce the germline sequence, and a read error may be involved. The CDR3, as DNA: TGTGCCAGCAATCCGGGACGGGGGGCTGGAGAGCAGTTTTTC. The encoded protein is CASNPGRGAGEQFF. The chain recombines TRBV6-2 or TRBV6-3 with TRBJ2-1, with D maybe TRBD2 (7 bases). The CDR3 runs to 14 residues. From germline, CDR1 is MNHEY and CDR2 SVGEGT.

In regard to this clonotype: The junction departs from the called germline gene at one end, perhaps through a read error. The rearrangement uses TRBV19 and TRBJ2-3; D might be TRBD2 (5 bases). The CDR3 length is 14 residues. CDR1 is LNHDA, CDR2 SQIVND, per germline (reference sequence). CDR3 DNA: TGTACCAGTAGTATTGTCGGGAACACAGATACGCAGTATTTT. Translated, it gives CTSSIVGNTDTQYF.

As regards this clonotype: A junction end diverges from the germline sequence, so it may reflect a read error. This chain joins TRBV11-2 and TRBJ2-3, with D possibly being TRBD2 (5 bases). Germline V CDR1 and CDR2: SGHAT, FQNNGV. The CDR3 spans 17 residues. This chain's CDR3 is CASNLAMGRRSTDTQYF. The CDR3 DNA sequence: TGTGCCAGCAACTTAGCAATGGGGAGAAGGAGCACAGATACGCAGTATTTT.

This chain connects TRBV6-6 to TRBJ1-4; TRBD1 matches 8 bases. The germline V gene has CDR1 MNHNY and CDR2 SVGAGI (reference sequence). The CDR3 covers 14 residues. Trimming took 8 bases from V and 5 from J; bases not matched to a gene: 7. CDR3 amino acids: CASGSDRVNEKLFF. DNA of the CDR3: TGTGCCAGCGGTTCGGACAGGGTCAATGAAAAACTGTTTTTT.